The rows below give T cell receptor beta chains drawn from one sample of a study of shared clonotypes between healthy human individuals. Repertoires were generated with immunoSEQ multiplex PCR, while TCRdb's copy carries only in-frame clones and drops some. The repertoire has around 2,000,000 clones, roughly 94% of them found once; the top ten carry roughly 1.1%. The specimen sequenced was naive CD8+ T cells sorted from blood. The receptor source for this set is a man aged 18 to 29 in good health. Both conserved end residues are part of each CDR3. The order of the fields is clone size, D gene, J gene, V gene, CDR3 DNA, CDR3 protein. A D gene is named only where the DNA matches it firmly. A row's size may be missing; if present it is once, few, many or a size class.

clone_size: NA; d_call: TRBD1; j_call: TRBJ1-3; v_call: TRBV19; cdr3_nt: TGTGCCAGTAGGAGGGACAGGGGAAGGAACACCATATATTTT; cdr3_aa: CASRRDRGRNTIYF
clone_size: NA; d_call: TRBD1; j_call: TRBJ2-5; v_call: TRBV9; cdr3_nt: TGTGCCAGCAGCGCTTACGACAGGGTAGAGGAGACCCAGTACTTC; cdr3_aa: CASSAYDRVEETQYF
clone_size: once; d_call: NA; j_call: TRBJ2-7; v_call: TRBV13; cdr3_nt: TGTGCCAGCAGCTTAGGGCAGGCCCACGAGCAGTACTTC; cdr3_aa: CASSLGQAHEQYF
clone_size: few; d_call: NA; j_call: TRBJ1-1; v_call: TRBV7-2; cdr3_nt: TGTGCCAGCAGCTCCCGGTTTCAGGTGCCTGAAGCTTTCTTT; cdr3_aa: CASSSRFQVPEAFF
clone_size: NA; d_call: TRBD2; j_call: TRBJ2-7; v_call: TRBV7-9; cdr3_nt: TGTGCCAGCAGCTGGACTAGCGGAGGCTACGAGCAGTACTTC; cdr3_aa: CASSWTSGGYEQYF
clone_size: NA; d_call: NA; j_call: TRBJ1-2; v_call: TRBV5-1; cdr3_nt: TGCGCCAGCAGCTCCACTAATACAGACAGTCCCGACTATGGCTACACCTTC; cdr3_aa: CASSSTNTDSPDYGYTF
clone_size: NA; d_call: NA; j_call: TRBJ2-1; v_call: TRBV11-3; cdr3_nt: TGTGCCAGCAGCAGTCGGGCTAGCAGGGATAATGAGCAGTTCTTC; cdr3_aa: CASSSRASRDNEQFF
clone_size: NA; d_call: NA; j_call: TRBJ1-3; v_call: TRBV7-2; cdr3_nt: TGTGCCAGCAGCCACAGGGACGCTGGAAACACCATATATTTT; cdr3_aa: CASSHRDAGNTIYF
clone_size: NA; d_call: NA; j_call: TRBJ2-3; v_call: TRBV27; cdr3_nt: TGTGCCAGCAGTTTATATACCATGAGCACAGATACGCAGTATTTT; cdr3_aa: CASSLYTMSTDTQYF
clone_size: NA; d_call: NA; j_call: TRBJ2-3; v_call: TRBV27; cdr3_nt: TGTGCCAGCAGCACCGGGGCGGGTTCCACAGATACGCAGTATTTT; cdr3_aa: CASSTGAGSTDTQYF
clone_size: NA; d_call: TRBD2; j_call: TRBJ2-1; v_call: TRBV28; cdr3_nt: TGTGCCAGCAGCCCCTTTGGAGCGGGGGGGCCCTACAATGAGCAGTTCTTC; cdr3_aa: CASSPFGAGGPYNEQFF
clone_size: once; d_call: NA; j_call: TRBJ2-1; v_call: TRBV7-2; cdr3_nt: TGTGCCAGCAGCTTAGCGAGCACGAGCTCCTACAATGAGCAGTTCTTC; cdr3_aa: CASSLASTSSYNEQFF
clone_size: NA; d_call: NA; j_call: TRBJ1-5; v_call: TRBV7-8; cdr3_nt: TGTGCCAGCAGCTTAGCAGCCTGGGTTTTCAATCAGCCCCAGCATTTT; cdr3_aa: CASSLAAWVFNQPQHF
clone_size: NA; d_call: NA; j_call: TRBJ2-7; v_call: TRBV5-8; cdr3_nt: TGTGCCAGCAGCCTGGGCCACTACGAGCAGTACTTC; cdr3_aa: CASSLGHYEQYF
clone_size: once; d_call: NA; j_call: TRBJ2-7; v_call: TRBV13; cdr3_nt: TGTGCCAGCAGCTTACGTGACAGGGCGGGGGAGCAGTACTTC; cdr3_aa: CASSLRDRAGEQYF
clone_size: NA; d_call: TRBD2; j_call: TRBJ2-3; v_call: TRBV7-8; cdr3_nt: TGTGCCAGCAGGAGGACTAGCGGGAGAACAACAGATACGCAGTATTTT; cdr3_aa: CASRRTSGRTTDTQYF
clone_size: NA; d_call: NA; j_call: TRBJ2-5; v_call: TRBV4-3; cdr3_nt: TGCGCCAGCAGCCAAGTTCAGGGAGGATTCGAGACCCAGTACTTC; cdr3_aa: CASSQVQGGFETQYF
clone_size: NA; d_call: TRBD1; j_call: TRBJ2-5; v_call: TRBV18; cdr3_nt: TGTGCCAGCTCACTCGGACAGGGGGCATGGGAGACCCAGTACTTC; cdr3_aa: CASSLGQGAWETQYF
clone_size: NA; d_call: NA; j_call: TRBJ2-7; v_call: TRBV5-1; cdr3_nt: TGCGCCAGCAGCCGATACGGGCAGGGGATGCACGAGCAGTACTTC; cdr3_aa: CASSRYGQGMHEQYF
clone_size: NA; d_call: NA; j_call: TRBJ2-3; v_call: TRBV19; cdr3_nt: TGTGCCAGTAGTATATTGTCAGCAGATACGCAGTATTTT; cdr3_aa: CASSILSADTQYF
clone_size: NA; d_call: TRBD1; j_call: TRBJ2-1; v_call: TRBV25-1; cdr3_nt: TGTGCCAGCACCCACCGGGACAGGGAAATGAATGAGCAGTTCTTC; cdr3_aa: CASTHRDREMNEQFF
clone_size: once; d_call: NA; j_call: TRBJ1-4; v_call: TRBV28; cdr3_nt: TGTGCCAGCAGTTTGCTGGGAGAGGCAACTAATGAAAAACTGTTTTTT; cdr3_aa: CASSLLGEATNEKLFF
clone_size: NA; d_call: NA; j_call: TRBJ1-3; v_call: TRBV4-1; cdr3_nt: TGCGCCAGCAGCCAAGATAAACAGGGAGACACCATATATTTT; cdr3_aa: CASSQDKQGDTIYF
clone_size: NA; d_call: TRBD1; j_call: TRBJ1-2; v_call: TRBV29-1; cdr3_nt: TGCAGCGTTGAAGATAACGAGACAGGGGAGGATGGCTACACCTTC; cdr3_aa: CSVEDNETGEDGYTF
clone_size: NA; d_call: NA; j_call: TRBJ2-3; v_call: TRBV11-2; cdr3_nt: TGTGCCAGCAGCTTATTGGTTAGCACAGATACGCAGTATTTT; cdr3_aa: CASSLLVSTDTQYF
clone_size: NA; d_call: NA; j_call: TRBJ1-1; v_call: TRBV28; cdr3_nt: TGTGCCAGCAGTTTAACGGTGATGAACACTGAAGCTTTCTTT; cdr3_aa: CASSLTVMNTEAFF
clone_size: NA; d_call: TRBD1; j_call: TRBJ2-3; v_call: TRBV29-1; cdr3_nt: TGCAGCGTTGAGACAGGGGTCTATGACTACCTATCAGATACGCAGTATTTT; cdr3_aa: CSVETGVYDYLSDTQYF
clone_size: NA; d_call: TRBD1; j_call: TRBJ2-7; v_call: TRBV5-1; cdr3_nt: TGCGCCAGTCCTGCGGGACAGGGGGAAACCTACGAGCAGTACTTC; cdr3_aa: CASPAGQGETYEQYF
clone_size: NA; d_call: NA; j_call: TRBJ1-6; v_call: TRBV4-1; cdr3_nt: TGCGCCAGCAGCCCCGGACAAGGAGAAAATTCACCCCTCCACTTT; cdr3_aa: CASSPGQGENSPLHF
clone_size: NA; d_call: TRBD1; j_call: TRBJ1-1; v_call: TRBV19; cdr3_nt: TGTGCCAGTAGTATAGGACAGGGGTTGAACACTGAAGCTTTCTTT; cdr3_aa: CASSIGQGLNTEAFF
clone_size: NA; d_call: NA; j_call: TRBJ1-1; v_call: TRBV19; cdr3_nt: TGTGCCAGGAACATGAACACTGAAGCTTTCTTT; cdr3_aa: CARNMNTEAFF
clone_size: NA; d_call: TRBD1; j_call: TRBJ2-5; v_call: TRBV30; cdr3_nt: TGTGCCTGGAGTTGGACAGGGGGCGTGGAGACCCAGTACTTC; cdr3_aa: CAWSWTGGVETQYF
clone_size: NA; d_call: NA; j_call: TRBJ2-7; v_call: TRBV30; cdr3_nt: TGTGCCTGGAGTGTAGGAGTGGAGCAGTACTTC; cdr3_aa: CAWSVGVEQYF
clone_size: NA; d_call: TRBD1; j_call: TRBJ1-1; v_call: TRBV5-1; cdr3_nt: TGCGCCAGCAGCCAATGGGACAGGGGAAACACTGAAGCTTTCTTT; cdr3_aa: CASSQWDRGNTEAFF
clone_size: NA; d_call: NA; j_call: TRBJ1-5; v_call: TRBV28; cdr3_nt: TGTGCCAGCAGCCTCCGGACAGATAGCAATCAGCCCCAGCATTTT; cdr3_aa: CASSLRTDSNQPQHF
clone_size: few; d_call: NA; j_call: TRBJ1-4; v_call: TRBV9; cdr3_nt: TGTGCCAGCAGCGTAGATCGGGGGCTGAATGAAAAACTGTTTTTT; cdr3_aa: CASSVDRGLNEKLFF
clone_size: NA; d_call: NA; j_call: TRBJ1-4; v_call: TRBV9; cdr3_nt: TGTGCCAGCAGCCCCGACAGGCAAAAACTGTTTTTT; cdr3_aa: CASSPDRQKLFF
clone_size: NA; d_call: NA; j_call: TRBJ2-1; v_call: TRBV4-1; cdr3_nt: TGCGCCAGCAGCCTCGTAACGCTGAACTGGGGGGATGAGCAGTTCTTC; cdr3_aa: CASSLVTLNWGDEQFF
clone_size: NA; d_call: NA; j_call: TRBJ2-7; v_call: TRBV6-5; cdr3_nt: TGTGCCAGCAGATGGACTGGGTCCTACGAGCAGTACTTC; cdr3_aa: CASRWTGSYEQYF
clone_size: NA; d_call: TRBD2; j_call: TRBJ2-1; v_call: TRBV28; cdr3_nt: TGTGCCAGCAGTAAACTAGCGGGAGACAATGAGCAGTTCTTC; cdr3_aa: CASSKLAGDNEQFF
clone_size: NA; d_call: NA; j_call: TRBJ2-1; v_call: TRBV9; cdr3_nt: TGTGCCAGCAGCGTAGGGCCCCGGAGAGGGGATGAGCAGTTCTTC; cdr3_aa: CASSVGPRRGDEQFF
clone_size: NA; d_call: TRBD1; j_call: TRBJ1-1; v_call: TRBV6-1; cdr3_nt: TGTGCCAGCGGGCCAGGACAGGGGTACACTGAAGCTTTCTTT; cdr3_aa: CASGPGQGYTEAFF
clone_size: once; d_call: NA; j_call: TRBJ1-1; v_call: TRBV7-9; cdr3_nt: TGTGCCAGCAGCCAAGTCGGACAGCCGAACACTGAAGCTTTCTTT; cdr3_aa: CASSQVGQPNTEAFF
clone_size: NA; d_call: NA; j_call: TRBJ1-2; v_call: TRBV12-5; cdr3_nt: TGTGCTAGTGGTTCCGGGGAATGGGGCGGCTACACCTTC; cdr3_aa: CASGSGEWGGYTF
clone_size: NA; d_call: NA; j_call: TRBJ2-7; v_call: TRBV4-1; cdr3_nt: TGCGCCAGCAGCCAAGAGACAGACTCCTACGAGCAGTACTTC; cdr3_aa: CASSQETDSYEQYF
clone_size: NA; d_call: TRBD2; j_call: TRBJ2-5; v_call: TRBV29-1; cdr3_nt: TGCAGCGTGGGACTGGAGAGCGGGGGGGCCGTGGAGACCCAGTACTTC; cdr3_aa: CSVGLESGGAVETQYF
clone_size: once; d_call: NA; j_call: TRBJ2-7; v_call: TRBV29-1; cdr3_nt: TGCAGCGCCAGCGGAGGGAATTCCTACGAGCAGTACTTC; cdr3_aa: CSASGGNSYEQYF
clone_size: NA; d_call: NA; j_call: TRBJ2-7; v_call: TRBV11-2; cdr3_nt: TGTGCCAGCAGCTTAGACCCCTGGCAGGAGAGCTCCTACGAGCAGTACTTC; cdr3_aa: CASSLDPWQESSYEQYF
clone_size: NA; d_call: NA; j_call: TRBJ2-2; v_call: TRBV27; cdr3_nt: TGTGCCAGCAGTTTATTTGGGGGGCTGGCCGGGGAGCTGTTTTTT; cdr3_aa: CASSLFGGLAGELFF
clone_size: NA; d_call: NA; j_call: TRBJ2-1; v_call: TRBV15; cdr3_nt: TGTGCCACCAGCAGAGACCTCAGCATCTACAATGAGCAGTTCTTC; cdr3_aa: CATSRDLSIYNEQFF
clone_size: NA; d_call: NA; j_call: TRBJ2-7; v_call: TRBV5-4; cdr3_nt: TGTGCCAGCAGCGCCGGAGGATACGAGCAGTACTTC; cdr3_aa: CASSAGGYEQYF
clone_size: NA; d_call: NA; j_call: TRBJ2-7; v_call: TRBV7-2; cdr3_nt: TGTGCCAGCAGCTCCGGGGCTACGAAGGGATACGAGCAGTACTTC; cdr3_aa: CASSSGATKGYEQYF
clone_size: NA; d_call: NA; j_call: TRBJ1-1; v_call: TRBV4-1; cdr3_nt: TGCGCCAGCAGCCAAGTGGTAGGATCCACTGAAGCTTTCTTT; cdr3_aa: CASSQVVGSTEAFF
clone_size: NA; d_call: TRBD2; j_call: TRBJ2-1; v_call: TRBV4-3; cdr3_nt: TGCGCCAGCAGCCAAGTCGGTGTTGCGGGAGCCACCGATGAGCAGTTCTTC; cdr3_aa: CASSQVGVAGATDEQFF
clone_size: NA; d_call: NA; j_call: TRBJ2-7; v_call: TRBV7-6; cdr3_nt: TGTGCCAGCAGCTTAGAGGGAGGCAGTTCCTACGAGCAGTACTTC; cdr3_aa: CASSLEGGSSYEQYF
clone_size: once; d_call: TRBD2; j_call: TRBJ2-7; v_call: TRBV7-6; cdr3_nt: TGTGCCAGCAGCAGATTAGCGGGCGAAGAAGGGGAGGTAATTCAACTCCACTACGAGCAGTACTTC; cdr3_aa: CASSRLAGEEGEVIQLHYEQYF
clone_size: once; d_call: TRBD2; j_call: TRBJ2-1; v_call: TRBV11-2; cdr3_nt: TGTGCCAGCAGCCCCCACCTAGCGGGGGGGTACAATGAGCAGTTCTTC; cdr3_aa: CASSPHLAGGYNEQFF
clone_size: NA; d_call: NA; j_call: TRBJ1-5; v_call: TRBV27; cdr3_nt: TGTGCCAGCAGTCCGAGGGACGGTGGCCCCCATCGGCCCCAGCATTTT; cdr3_aa: CASSPRDGGPHRPQHF